There are a few counts of the clone carrying this T cell receptor beta chain. The source of the sample is a study of blood T cell repertoires in COVID-19. Trimming cost V 0 bases and J 5 bases, with 7 bases left between them. In germline, CDR1 is SQVTM, CDR2 ANQGSEA. The CDR3 is made up of 13 amino acids. Original processing notes: Amplification from reference gene primers served as the basis for estimated nucleated cell counts. Assay: immunoSEQ multiplex PCR; the TCRdb copy retains only in-frame clones and omits some. Clone size and the V and J calls come from that table; the DNA yielded D and trimming. Counted here are some 270,000 clones, roughly nine tenths occurring once; the ten biggest clones make up 2% to 2.5%.

Sequencing was performed on peripheral blood. The gene calls are TRBV29-1 and TRBJ2-2; D not certain. The sequence came from a man aged 45 to 65 with acute or convalescent COVID-19. CDR3 DNA: TGCAGCGTTGAAGATCAGGTGACCGGGGAGCTGTTTTTT. Amino acid sequence: CSVEDQVTGELFF.